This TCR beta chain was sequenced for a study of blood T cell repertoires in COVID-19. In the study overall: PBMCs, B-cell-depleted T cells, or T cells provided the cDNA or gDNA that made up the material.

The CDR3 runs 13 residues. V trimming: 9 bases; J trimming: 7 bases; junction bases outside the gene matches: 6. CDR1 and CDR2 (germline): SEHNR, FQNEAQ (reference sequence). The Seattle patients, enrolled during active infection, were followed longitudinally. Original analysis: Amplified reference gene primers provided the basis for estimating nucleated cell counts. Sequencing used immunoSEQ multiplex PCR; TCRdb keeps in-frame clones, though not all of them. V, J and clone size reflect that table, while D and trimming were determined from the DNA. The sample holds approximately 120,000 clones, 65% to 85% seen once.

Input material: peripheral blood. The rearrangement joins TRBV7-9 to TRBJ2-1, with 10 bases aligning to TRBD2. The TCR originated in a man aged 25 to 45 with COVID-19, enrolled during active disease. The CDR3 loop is CARASGSGNEQFF. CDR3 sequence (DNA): TGTGCCAGGGCTAGCGGGAGTGGAAATGAGCAGTTCTTC.